Sequencing of this T cell receptor beta chain was carried out in a study of T cells in Graves' hyperthyroidism and ophthalmopathy. Study conclusions and caveats: Ophthalmopathy cases were set apart from stable hyperthyroidism by a 13 V-J model.

The source material, RNA transcripts, was used to amplify TCR beta CDR3 regions. Carried out on the TCR CDR3, a first-round RT-PCR used the HTBI primer set. TCRdb reanalysed the multiplex PCR reads using MiXCR and keeps one entry per CDR3 protein. The data show under 300,000 distinct CDR3 sequences, with just over 14% seen just once and roughly 15% held by the top ten. This clonotype has a single count. The antigen remains undetermined. A single base separates this from a much larger clone, so it may be a read error. Patients were aged 18 to 65, had disease duration under 2 months, and had newly diagnosed hyperthyroidism. Diagnoses were made from clinical symptoms, serum measures (thyroxine and TRAb), thyroid ultrasound and orbital computed tomography. Germline assignment: CDR1 GTSNPN and CDR2 SVGIG (reference sequence). The ends were cut back, 5 bases at V and 12 bases at J, with 13 bases in the middle. The CDR3 sequence is 10 residues long.

V usage is TRBV30 and J usage is TRBJ1-2, with D perhaps TRBD1 (6 bases). This sequence originates from a woman aged 40 to 50 with Graves' hyperthyroidism that later progressed to Graves' ophthalmopathy. The sequencing input was blood. The CDR3 region is CAWGAGEDTF. In DNA, the CDR3 is TGTGCCTGGGGGGCAGGGGAAGACACCTTC. The full variable domain, with the rest looked up from reference TRBV30 and TRBJ1-2, is SQTIHQWPATLVQPVGSPLSLECTVEGTSNPNLYWYRQAAGRGLQLLFYSVGIGQISSEVPQNLSASRPQDRQFILSSKKLLLSDSGFYLCAWGAGEDTFGSGTRLTVV.